This is a list of T cell receptor beta chains from one sample in a study of shared clonotypes between healthy human individuals. TCRdb's table, derived via immunoSEQ multiplex PCR, lists solely in-frame clones and lacks some. The data show about 680,000 clones, around 92% seen once. The sample taken for sequencing was naive CD8+ T cells sorted from blood. Receptor source: a man aged 30 to 39 in good health. Both conserved end residues are part of each CDR3. Not every row has a clone size; where given, it reads once, few, many or a size class.

j_gene: TRBJ1-5
v_gene: TRBV18
abundance: NA
CDR3aa: CASSPPPGQIDQPQHF

j_gene: TRBJ2-7
v_gene: TRBV4-2
abundance: NA
CDR3aa: CASSQQTPAGAGYEQYF

j_gene: TRBJ2-5
v_gene: TRBV9
abundance: NA
CDR3aa: CASSVGDTTAQETQYF

j_gene: TRBJ2-2
v_gene: TRBV5-5
abundance: NA
CDR3aa: CASSLVLASGELFF

j_gene: TRBJ2-3
v_gene: TRBV5-6
abundance: NA
CDR3aa: CASSLGGGSTDTQYF

j_gene: TRBJ2-7
v_gene: TRBV6-6
abundance: NA
CDR3aa: CAGWDGSYEQYF

j_gene: TRBJ2-5
v_gene: TRBV7-2
abundance: NA
CDR3aa: CASSWDRGGETQYF

j_gene: TRBJ2-7
v_gene: TRBV5-4
abundance: NA
CDR3aa: CASSPYNRGISSYEQYF

j_gene: TRBJ1-2
v_gene: TRBV7-8
abundance: NA
CDR3aa: CASSLAAGKGYGYTF

j_gene: TRBJ2-7
v_gene: TRBV11-2
abundance: NA
CDR3aa: CASSFQGLADEQYF

j_gene: TRBJ2-7
v_gene: TRBV7-9
abundance: NA
CDR3aa: CASSLVDSYEQYF

j_gene: TRBJ2-5
v_gene: TRBV5-1
abundance: NA
CDR3aa: CASSSPSRAVPGELETQYF

j_gene: TRBJ1-5
v_gene: TRBV28
abundance: NA
CDR3aa: CASTGTIDQPQHF

j_gene: TRBJ2-7
v_gene: TRBV27
abundance: NA
CDR3aa: CASSLRRGQEKYEQYF

j_gene: TRBJ2-5
v_gene: TRBV7-9
abundance: NA
CDR3aa: CASSLDTQKETQYF

j_gene: TRBJ1-5
v_gene: TRBV19
abundance: NA
CDR3aa: CASSISGLHNQPQHF

j_gene: TRBJ2-7
v_gene: TRBV7-9
abundance: NA
CDR3aa: CASSFLRNEQYF

j_gene: TRBJ2-7
v_gene: TRBV27
abundance: few
CDR3aa: CASSLSGLSEQYF

j_gene: TRBJ1-4
v_gene: TRBV9
abundance: NA
CDR3aa: CASSVVQDGKLFF

j_gene: TRBJ2-5
v_gene: TRBV30
abundance: NA
CDR3aa: CAWSGTGGWGETQYF

j_gene: TRBJ1-1
v_gene: TRBV7-9
abundance: NA
CDR3aa: CASSPDSNTEAFF

j_gene: TRBJ2-3
v_gene: TRBV18
abundance: once
CDR3aa: CASSPRRTSGRLTDTQYF

j_gene: TRBJ2-1
v_gene: TRBV6-4
abundance: NA
CDR3aa: CASGFQGISFRSYNEQFF

j_gene: TRBJ2-1
v_gene: TRBV28
abundance: NA
CDR3aa: CASSYPSVGSGTYNEQFF

j_gene: TRBJ2-1
v_gene: TRBV7-8
abundance: NA
CDR3aa: CASSSERLFRGSYNEQFF

j_gene: TRBJ2-1
v_gene: TRBV9
abundance: NA
CDR3aa: CASSVSGDYAGEQFF

j_gene: TRBJ2-5
v_gene: TRBV7-9
abundance: NA
CDR3aa: CASSRFDGTQETQYF

j_gene: TRBJ2-5
v_gene: TRBV11-2
abundance: NA
CDR3aa: CASSLRASGTGETQYF

j_gene: TRBJ2-1
v_gene: TRBV28
abundance: NA
CDR3aa: CASSGAIHEQFF

j_gene: TRBJ1-1
v_gene: TRBV4-3
abundance: NA
CDR3aa: CASSQDRTGGTEAFF

j_gene: TRBJ2-3
v_gene: TRBV29-1
abundance: NA
CDR3aa: CSVESADGGRRPDTQYF

j_gene: TRBJ2-2
v_gene: TRBV11-2
abundance: NA
CDR3aa: CASLLISGGELFF

j_gene: TRBJ2-1
v_gene: TRBV28
abundance: NA
CDR3aa: CASASSDEQFF

j_gene: TRBJ2-7
v_gene: TRBV4-3
abundance: NA
CDR3aa: CASSQMTGNYEQYF

j_gene: TRBJ2-1
v_gene: TRBV11-2
abundance: NA
CDR3aa: CASSSKGPFRRSSYNEQFF

j_gene: TRBJ2-1
v_gene: TRBV5-6
abundance: NA
CDR3aa: CASSFRLAGGSPQQFF

j_gene: TRBJ2-7
v_gene: TRBV27
abundance: NA
CDR3aa: CASSGLGTNEQYF

j_gene: TRBJ2-2
v_gene: TRBV5-4
abundance: NA
CDR3aa: CASVDRGGTPAGELFF

j_gene: TRBJ2-5
v_gene: TRBV6-4
abundance: NA
CDR3aa: CASSALTGVETQYF

j_gene: TRBJ2-5
v_gene: TRBV11-2
abundance: NA
CDR3aa: CASSPARTGHEETQYF

j_gene: TRBJ2-7
v_gene: TRBV5-1
abundance: NA
CDR3aa: CASSSDSRGSYEQYF

j_gene: TRBJ2-7
v_gene: TRBV25-1
abundance: NA
CDR3aa: CASSPHAGTSSYEQYF

j_gene: TRBJ2-2
v_gene: TRBV5-1
abundance: NA
CDR3aa: CASSVGSLRELFF

j_gene: TRBJ2-2
v_gene: TRBV11-3
abundance: NA
CDR3aa: CASSDRGANTGELFF

j_gene: TRBJ2-3
v_gene: TRBV28
abundance: NA
CDR3aa: CASSLTGADTQYF

j_gene: TRBJ1-5
v_gene: TRBV19
abundance: NA
CDR3aa: CASSITDYSNQPQHF

j_gene: TRBJ2-3
v_gene: TRBV5-1
abundance: NA
CDR3aa: CASSPRVNRGRFTDTQYF